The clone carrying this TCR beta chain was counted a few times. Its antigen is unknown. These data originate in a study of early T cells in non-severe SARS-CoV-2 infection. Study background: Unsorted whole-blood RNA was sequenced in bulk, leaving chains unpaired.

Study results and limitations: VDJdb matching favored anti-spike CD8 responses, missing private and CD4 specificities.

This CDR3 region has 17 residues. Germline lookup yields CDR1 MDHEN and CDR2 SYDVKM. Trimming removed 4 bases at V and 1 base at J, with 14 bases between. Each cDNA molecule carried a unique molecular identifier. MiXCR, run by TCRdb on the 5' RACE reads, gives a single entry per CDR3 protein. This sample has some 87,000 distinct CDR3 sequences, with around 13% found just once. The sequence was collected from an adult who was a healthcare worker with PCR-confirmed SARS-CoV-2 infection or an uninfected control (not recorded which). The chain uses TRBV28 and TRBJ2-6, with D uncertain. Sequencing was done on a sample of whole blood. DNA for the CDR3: TGTGCCAGCAGTTCCATAGAAGGCAATTCTGGGGCCAACGTCCTGACTTTC. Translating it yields CASSSIEGNSGANVLTF.